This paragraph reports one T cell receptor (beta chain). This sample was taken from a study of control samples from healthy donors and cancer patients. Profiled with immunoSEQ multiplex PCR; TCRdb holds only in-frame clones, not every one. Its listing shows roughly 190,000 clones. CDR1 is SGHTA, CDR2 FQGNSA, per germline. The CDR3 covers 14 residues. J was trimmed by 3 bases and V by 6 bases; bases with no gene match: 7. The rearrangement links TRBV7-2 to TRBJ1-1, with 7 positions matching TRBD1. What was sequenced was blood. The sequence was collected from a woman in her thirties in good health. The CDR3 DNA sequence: TGTGCCAGCAGACGACAAGGGGGCTACACTGAAGCTTTCTTT. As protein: CASRRQGGYTEAFF.